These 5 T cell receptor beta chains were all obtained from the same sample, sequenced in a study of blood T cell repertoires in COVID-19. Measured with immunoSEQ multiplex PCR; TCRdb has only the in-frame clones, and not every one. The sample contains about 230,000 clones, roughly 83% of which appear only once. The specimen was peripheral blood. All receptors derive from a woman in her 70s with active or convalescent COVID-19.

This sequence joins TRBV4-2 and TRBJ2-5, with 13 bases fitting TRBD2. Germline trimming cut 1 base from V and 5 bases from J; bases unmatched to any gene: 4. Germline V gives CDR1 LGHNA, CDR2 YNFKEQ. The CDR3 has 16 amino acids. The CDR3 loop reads CASSQGPGLAGETQYF. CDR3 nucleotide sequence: TGTGCCAGCAGCCAAGGCCCGGGACTAGCGGGGGAGACCCAGTACTTC.

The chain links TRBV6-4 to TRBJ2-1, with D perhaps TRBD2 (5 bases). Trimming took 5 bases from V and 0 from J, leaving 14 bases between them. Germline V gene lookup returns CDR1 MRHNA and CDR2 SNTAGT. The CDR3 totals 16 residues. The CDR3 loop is CASSRIATSSYNEQFF. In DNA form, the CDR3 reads TGTGCCAGCAGTCGAATAGCGACCAGCTCCTACAATGAGCAGTTCTTC.

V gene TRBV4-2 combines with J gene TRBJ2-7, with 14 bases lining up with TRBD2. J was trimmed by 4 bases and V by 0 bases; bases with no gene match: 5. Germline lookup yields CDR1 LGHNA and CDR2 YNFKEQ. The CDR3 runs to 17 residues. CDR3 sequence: CASSQDLGLAGVYEQYF. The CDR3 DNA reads TGTGCCAGCAGCCAAGACCTGGGACTAGCGGGAGTATACGAGCAGTACTTC.

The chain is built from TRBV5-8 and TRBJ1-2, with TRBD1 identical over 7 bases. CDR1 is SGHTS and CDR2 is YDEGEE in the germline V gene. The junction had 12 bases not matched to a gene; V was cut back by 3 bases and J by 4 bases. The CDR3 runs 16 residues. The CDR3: CASSSWTGGDIYGYTF. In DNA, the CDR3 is TGTGCCAGCAGCTCCTGGACAGGTGGGGACATCTATGGCTACACCTTC.

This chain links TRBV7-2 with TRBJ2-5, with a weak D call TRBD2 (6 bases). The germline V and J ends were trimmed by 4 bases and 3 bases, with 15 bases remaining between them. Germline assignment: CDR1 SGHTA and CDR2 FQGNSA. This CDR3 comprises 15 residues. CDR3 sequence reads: CASSSPTSGEETQYF. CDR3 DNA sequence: TGTGCCAGCAGCTCCCCCACCTCGGGGGAAGAGACCCAGTACTTC.